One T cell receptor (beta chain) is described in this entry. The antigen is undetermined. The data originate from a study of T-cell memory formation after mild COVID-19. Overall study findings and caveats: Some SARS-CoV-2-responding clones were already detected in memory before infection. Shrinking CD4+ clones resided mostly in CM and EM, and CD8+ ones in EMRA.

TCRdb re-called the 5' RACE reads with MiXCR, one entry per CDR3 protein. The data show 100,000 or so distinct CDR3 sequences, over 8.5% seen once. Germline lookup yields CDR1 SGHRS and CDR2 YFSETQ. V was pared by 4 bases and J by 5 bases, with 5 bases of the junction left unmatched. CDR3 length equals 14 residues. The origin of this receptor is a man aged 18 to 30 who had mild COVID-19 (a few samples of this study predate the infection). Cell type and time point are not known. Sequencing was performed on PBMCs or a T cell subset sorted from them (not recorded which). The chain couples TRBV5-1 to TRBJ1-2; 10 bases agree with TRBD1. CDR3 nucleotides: TGCGCCAGCAGCATGGGACAGGGGCGATATGGCTACACCTTC. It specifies CASSMGQGRYGYTF.